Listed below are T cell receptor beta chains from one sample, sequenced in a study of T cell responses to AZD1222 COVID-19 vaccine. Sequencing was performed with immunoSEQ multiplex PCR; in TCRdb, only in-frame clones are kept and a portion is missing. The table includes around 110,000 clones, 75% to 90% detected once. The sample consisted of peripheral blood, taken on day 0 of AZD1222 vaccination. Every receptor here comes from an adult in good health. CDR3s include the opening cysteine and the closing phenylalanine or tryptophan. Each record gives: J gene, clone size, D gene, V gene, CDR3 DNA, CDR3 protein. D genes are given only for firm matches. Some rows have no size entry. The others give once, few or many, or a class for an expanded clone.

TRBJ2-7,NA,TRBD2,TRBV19,TGTGCCAGTAGTATTCCGTCCGGGACTAGCGGAGGCGAGCAGTACTTC,CASSIPSGTSGGEQYF
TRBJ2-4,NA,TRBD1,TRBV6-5,TGTGCCAGCAGCAGGGGGTCGTCCAAAAACATTCAGTACTTC,CASSRGSSKNIQYF
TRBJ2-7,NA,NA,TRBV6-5,TGTGCCAGCGACCCGGACGCTACGTACGAGCAGTACTTC,CASDPDATYEQYF
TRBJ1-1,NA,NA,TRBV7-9,TGTGCCAGCAGCTTAGGGATAACAAGTGAAGCTTTCTTT,CASSLGITSEAFF
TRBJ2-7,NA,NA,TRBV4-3,TGCGCCAGCAGCCAAGATCTGGGTAGCGTCAACGAGCAGTACTTC,CASSQDLGSVNEQYF
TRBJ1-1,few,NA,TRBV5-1,TGCGCCAGCAGCTTGGGGGACGCAGGGCTGTCGGGAACTGAAGCTTTCTTT,CASSLGDAGLSGTEAFF
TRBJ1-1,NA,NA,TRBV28,TGTGCCAGCGGGACGGACAGCGGCCATGAATGGACTGAAGCTTTCTTT,CASGTDSGHEWTEAFF
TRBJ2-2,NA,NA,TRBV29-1,TGCAGCGTGGGTACATGGAGGGAGCTGTTTTTT,CSVGTWRELFF
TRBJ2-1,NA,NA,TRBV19,TGTGCCAGTAGTAGATGGACGGCTAACTCCTACAATGAGCAGTTCTTC,CASSRWTANSYNEQFF
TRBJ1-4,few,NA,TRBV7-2,TGTGCCAGCGGGCTCCGGCAGGGTGGGGCCACCTGGAATGAAAAACTGTTTTTT,CASGLRQGGATWNEKLFF
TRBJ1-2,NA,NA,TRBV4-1,TGCGCCAGCAGCCAAGATTGGCCGGCGGGCTATGGCTACACCTTC,CASSQDWPAGYGYTF
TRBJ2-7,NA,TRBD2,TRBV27,TGTGCCAGCAGTCCCCTGGGACTAGGGTCCCTCTACGAGCAGTACTTC,CASSPLGLGSLYEQYF
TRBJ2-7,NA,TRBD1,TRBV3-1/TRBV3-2,TGTGCCAGCAGCCAAGGAAGGGCAGGGGGATTTTACGAGCAGTACTTC,CASSQGRAGGFYEQYF
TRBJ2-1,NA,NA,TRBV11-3,TGTGCCAGCAGCTTTTACGATGAGCAGTTCTTC,CASSFYDEQFF
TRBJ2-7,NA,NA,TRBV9,TGTGCCAGCAGCGTAGGAGCGGCCCTCTCCTACGAGCAGTACTTC,CASSVGAALSYEQYF
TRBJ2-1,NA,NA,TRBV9,TGTGCCAGCAGCGTAGACGGATACAATGAGCAGTTCTTC,CASSVDGYNEQFF
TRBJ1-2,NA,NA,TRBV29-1,TGCAGCGTCGATACAGCTAACTATGGCTACACCTTC,CSVDTANYGYTF
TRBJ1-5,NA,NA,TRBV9,TGTGCCAGCAGCGTAGACCCGGGTTCGGGACAGCCCCAGCATTTT,CASSVDPGSGQPQHF
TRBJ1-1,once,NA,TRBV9,TGTGCCAGCAGCGTAGCACAGACCATGAACACTGAAGCTTTCTTT,CASSVAQTMNTEAFF
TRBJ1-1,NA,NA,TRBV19,TGTGCCAGTAGTCCGGGGGACATCATGAACACTGAAGCTTTCTTT,CASSPGDIMNTEAFF
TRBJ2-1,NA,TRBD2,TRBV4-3,TGCGCCAGCAGCCAAGTCGCTAGCGGGAGGGCCCCGTCCTACAATGAGCAGTTCTTC,CASSQVASGRAPSYNEQFF
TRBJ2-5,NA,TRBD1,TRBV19,TGTGCCAGTAGTATAGGACAGGGGGCCGAGACCCAGTACTTC,CASSIGQGAETQYF
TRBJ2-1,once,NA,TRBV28,TGTGCCAGCAGTCCGATTTCGGCAGGGAATGAGCAGTTCTTC,CASSPISAGNEQFF
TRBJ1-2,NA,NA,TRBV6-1,TGTGCCAGCAGTGAAGCGAGCGCGCGGGACTACACCTTC,CASSEASARDYTF
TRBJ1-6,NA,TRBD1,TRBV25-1,TGTGCCAGCAGTGCACCAACACAGGGGGGTACGAATTCACCCCTCCACTTT,CASSAPTQGGTNSPLHF
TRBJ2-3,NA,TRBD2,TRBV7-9,TGTGCCAGCAGCTTAACTAGCGGGGGGTCGGCAGATACGCAGTATTTT,CASSLTSGGSADTQYF
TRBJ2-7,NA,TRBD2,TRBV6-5,TGTGCCAGCAGGTCTGCTAGCGGGGCCCTCGAGCAGTACTTC,CASRSASGALEQYF
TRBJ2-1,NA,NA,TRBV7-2,TGTGCCAGCAGCCCAATCAGACAGGGAGGTTACAATGAGCAGTTCTTC,CASSPIRQGGYNEQFF
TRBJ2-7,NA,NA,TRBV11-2,TGTGCCAGCAGCCCCTTCAGGGGAAGGGGGGGAGAGCAGTACTTC,CASSPFRGRGGEQYF
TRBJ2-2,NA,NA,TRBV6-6,TGTGCCAGCAGTTACCCACAACCTCAGGCCGGGGAGCTGTTTTTT,CASSYPQPQAGELFF
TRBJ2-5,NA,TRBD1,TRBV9,TGTGCCAGCAGCGTATCCGGGACAGGGTTTTATGGGGAGACCCAGTACTTC,CASSVSGTGFYGETQYF
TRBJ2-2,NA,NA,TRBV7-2,TGTGCCAGCAGCTCCCCCCCCGAGCGGGACACCGGGGAGCTGTTTTTT,CASSSPPERDTGELFF
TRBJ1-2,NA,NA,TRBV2,TGTGCCAGCCTCCCATATCGCGGACAGTCCTATGGCTACACCTTC,CASLPYRGQSYGYTF
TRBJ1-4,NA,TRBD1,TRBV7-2,TGTGCCAGCAGCTTAGGTGGGGGACAGGGGGTCCCGCGGCTGTTTTTT,CASSLGGGQGVPRLFF
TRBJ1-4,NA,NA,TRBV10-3,TGTGCCATCAGTGAGCCTTTGGTTCGAGCCCGGATTGAAAAACTGTTTTTT,CAISEPLVRARIEKLFF
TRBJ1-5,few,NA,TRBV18,TGTGCCAGCTCACCTTTGATAGACCAGCCCCAGCATTTT,CASSPLIDQPQHF
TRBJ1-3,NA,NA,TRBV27,TGTGCCAGCAGTTTACAGGGTTACTCTGGAAACACCATATATTTT,CASSLQGYSGNTIYF
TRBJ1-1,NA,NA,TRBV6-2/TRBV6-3,TGTGCCAGCAGTTCCATCCTGGCGGAGGCTGAAGCTTTCTTT,CASSSILAEAEAFF
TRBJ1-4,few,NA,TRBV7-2,TGTGCCAGCAGCTTATGGGACACGCGGGAACTGTTTTTT,CASSLWDTRELFF
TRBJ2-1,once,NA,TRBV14,TGTGCCAGCAGCCAAGTCCAGGGCGGGTGGAATGAGCAGTTCTTC,CASSQVQGGWNEQFF
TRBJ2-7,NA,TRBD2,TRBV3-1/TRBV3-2,TGTGCCAGCAGCCAAGACCGGGGGGGCCGCGGGGACTACGAGCAGTACTTC,CASSQDRGGRGDYEQYF
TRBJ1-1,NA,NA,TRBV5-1,TGCGCCAGCAGCTGGGGTGGCACTGAAGCTTTCTTT,CASSWGGTEAFF
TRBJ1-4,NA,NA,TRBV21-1,TGTGCCAGCAGCAAAGGAAAGGCAATAAGTGAAAAACTGTTTTTT,CASSKGKAISEKLFF
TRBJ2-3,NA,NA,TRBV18,TGTGCCAGCTCACAAGGGCGGAGGTTTCAGGATACGCAGTATTTT,CASSQGRRFQDTQYF
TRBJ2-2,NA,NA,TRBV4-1,TGCGCCAGCAGCCAACGGGACACGACGAACACCGGGGAGCTGTTTTTT,CASSQRDTTNTGELFF
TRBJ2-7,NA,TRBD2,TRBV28,TGTGCCAGCAGGTTTTTGGCGGGAGGTAGTTACGAGCAGTACTTC,CASRFLAGGSYEQYF
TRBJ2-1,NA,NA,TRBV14,TGTGCCAGCAGCCGGACAATTAACTCCTACAATGAGCAGTTCTTC,CASSRTINSYNEQFF
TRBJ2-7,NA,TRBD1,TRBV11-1,TGTGCCAGCAGCCTAGGACAGGGGGCGTCCCACGAGCAGTACTTC,CASSLGQGASHEQYF
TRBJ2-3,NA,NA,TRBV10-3,TGTGCCATCAGTACAGGGTTCAAAGATACGCAGTATTTT,CAISTGFKDTQYF
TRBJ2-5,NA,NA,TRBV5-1,TGCGCCAGCAGCGGCGGGACCGTGGAAACCCAGTACTTC,CASSGGTVETQYF
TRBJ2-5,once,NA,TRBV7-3,TGTGCCAGCAGCTTAGGGCAGAGTCACGTCAGTGCGAAAGAGACCCAGTACTTC,CASSLGQSHVSAKETQYF
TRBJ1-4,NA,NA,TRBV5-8,TGTGCCAGCAGTTTCACCGGGGGAGAAAAACTGTTTTTT,CASSFTGGEKLFF
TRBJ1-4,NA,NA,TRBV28,TGTGCCAGCAGTATCCCCCTTGGCCTTGAGGAAAAACTGTTTTTT,CASSIPLGLEEKLFF